Here is one T cell receptor (beta chain) with its context. Clones were read by immunoSEQ multiplex PCR, and TCRdb kept only the in-frame ones, dropping some. Here the sample spans almost 85,000 clones, around 83% being singletons. This CDR3 comprises 13 residues. Looked up from germline, CDR1 is SQVTM and CDR2 is ANQGSEA. Trimming took off 7 bases at V and 2 bases at J, with 12 bases between the two ends. This sample stems from a study of OX40 agonist ivuxolimab in advanced cancers. Turning to the study itself: Ivuxolimab is a fully human IgG2 antibody that activates OX40 (CD134).

Prior autoimmune disease or systemic immunosuppression barred patients. Material: CD4+ or CD8+ T cells sorted from blood, obtained in a trial of the OX40 agonist ivuxolimab. This sequence was found in an adult with an advanced solid tumor such as melanoma, head and neck, liver or kidney cancer. The chain uses TRBV29-1 and TRBJ2-1; tentative D call: TRBD1 (6 bases). As DNA, the CDR3 is TGCAGCGCCCAGGGGATCCCCTACAATGAGCAGTTCTTC. It encodes CSAQGIPYNEQFF.